These 31 T cell receptor beta chains came from one sample sequenced in a study of T cells in localized non-small cell lung cancer. TCRdb keeps only in-frame clones here, not all; method: immunoSEQ multiplex PCR. The sample consists of about 24,000 clones, around 87% of them appearing once. This material consisted of PBMCs, taken before any cancer treatment. The receptor set was obtained from a man aged 40 to 70 with stage II lung adenocarcinoma.

J is TRBJ1-4 and V is TRBV6-5; the match to TRBD1 covers 8 bases. Germline loops: CDR1 MNHEY, CDR2 SVGAGI. The CDR3 is made up of 13 amino acids. J gave up 17 bases and V 4 bases, and 12 bases lay outside the gene matches. This CDR3 reads CASSSRGRDRFFF. The CDR3, as DNA: TGTGCCAGCAGTTCGCGGGGGCGGGACAGGTTTTTTTTT.

The chain links TRBV14 to TRBJ1-1; D unclear. V lost 3 bases and J 1 base, leaving 6 bases between the germline ends. CDR3 length equals 13 residues. Germline assignment: CDR1 SGHDN and CDR2 FVKESK. CDR3 in DNA: TGTGCCAGCAGCCACTATACGAACACTGAAGCTTTCTTT. Residues: CASSHYTNTEAFF.

This clone was counted a single time. The V call is TRBV4-2, the J call TRBJ2-1, with D possibly matching TRBD1 (5 bases). V was cut by 1 base and J by 5 bases, with 12 bases left in between. This CDR3 spans 15 amino acids. Germline V gene sequence: CDR1 LGHNA, CDR2 YNFKEQ. The CDR3 sequence is CASSQAQGPNNEQFF. The CDR3, as DNA: TGTGCCAGCAGCCAAGCGCAGGGTCCCAACAATGAGCAGTTCTTC.

The chain uses TRBV19 and TRBJ2-5, with 7 bases matching TRBD1. Germline V gene lookup returns CDR1 LNHDA and CDR2 SQIVND (reference sequence). The CDR3 loop spans 15 amino acids. The ends lost 0 bases at V and 5 bases at J; junction bases unmatched: 6. The CDR3 sequence is CASSIDGRGMETQYF. DNA for the CDR3: TGTGCCAGTAGTATAGATGGCAGGGGGATGGAGACCCAGTACTTC.

The chain is built from TRBV6-6 and TRBJ2-2; 7 positions agree with TRBD2. V lost 4 bases, J lost 6 bases, and 2 bases stayed unmatched. This CDR3 is built from 13 residues. Per the germline V gene, CDR1 is MNHNY and CDR2 is SVGAGI (reference sequence). The CDR3 nucleotides read TGTGCCAGCAGTTGGGGACTACCCGGGGAGCTGTTTTTT. It codes for CASSWGLPGELFF.

The V and J genes are TRBV21-1 and TRBJ1-5. TRBV21-1 is a pseudogene locus. The CDR3 is made up of 16 amino acids. CDR3 in amino acids: CASSSWGETSNQPQHF. The CDR3 DNA is TGTGCCAGCAGCTCTTGGGGGGAAACTAGCAATCAGCCCCAGCATTTT.

The chain carries TRBV4-1 and TRBJ2-1, with 7 nucleotides matching TRBD2. J was trimmed by 1 base and V by 6 bases; bases with no gene match: 6. CDR3 size: 15 residues. Germline CDR1 is MGHRA and CDR2 is YSYEKL. The CDR3 coding sequence is TGCGCCAGCAGTTCTGGGAGGGCTTCCTACAATGAGCAGTTCTTC. Protein: CASSSGRASYNEQFF.

The rearrangement links TRBV10-3 to TRBJ2-1; D uncertain. The CDR3 covers 16 residues. Trimming cost V 3 bases and J 5 bases, with 17 bases left between them. Germline V gene data show CDR1 as ENHRY and CDR2 as SYGVKD. The CDR3 DNA reads as TGTGCCATCAGTGATCGGCAGGCCCACGACCACAATGAGCAGTTCTTC. It encodes CAISDRQAHDHNEQFF.

This clone was seen once. The rearrangement uses TRBV30 and TRBJ1-2, with D perhaps TRBD1 (5 bases). Germline V gene sequence: CDR1 GTSNPN, CDR2 SVGIG (reference sequence). CDR3 length: 15 amino acids. Trimming removed 4 bases from V and 6 bases from J, with 21 bases in between. The CDR3 protein is CAWTWGRGRLDGYTF. The CDR3 DNA reads as TGTGCCTGGACCTGGGGTCGGGGGAGACTGGATGGCTACACCTTC.

The chain carries TRBV12-5 and TRBJ2-2; 8 bases line up with TRBD2. Looked up from germline, CDR1 is LGHNT and CDR2 is FRNRAP. This CDR3 contains 15 residues. The V and J ends lost 3 bases and 5 bases, in that order; junction bases with no gene match: 5. As DNA, the CDR3 is TGTGCTAGTGGTTTTACGGCGGGAGGTACCGGGGAGCTGTTTTTT. Amino acid sequence: CASGFTAGGTGELFF.

V and J are TRBV18 and TRBJ1-1; D gene uncertain. The CDR3 is 14 residues long. V was shortened by 4 bases and J by 1 base, with 10 bases between the two germline ends. The germline CDR1 and CDR2 sequences are KGHSH and LQKENI. CDR3 nucleotides: TGTGCCAGCTCACTTACAGCTACGAACACTGAAGCTTTCTTT. Its translation: CASSLTATNTEAFF.

The chain links TRBV28 to TRBJ2-3, with 12 bases lining up with TRBD2. J was trimmed by 4 bases and V by 1 base; bases with no gene match: 3. Germline CDR1 reads MDHEN; CDR2 reads SYDVKM. The CDR3 contains 16 residues. The CDR3 protein is CASSLSSGGAADTQYF. The CDR3 DNA is TGTGCCAGCAGTTTATCTAGCGGGGGGGCCGCAGATACGCAGTATTTT.

This chain joins TRBV4-2 and TRBJ2-1, with 11 bases lining up with TRBD2. V lost 0 bases to trimming and J lost 15 bases; unmatched junction nucleotides: 4. The CDR3 has 13 residues. The germline V gene has CDR1 LGHNA and CDR2 YNFKEQ. The CDR3 DNA reads TGTGCCAGCAGCCAAGATATAGCGGGAGGGGGGTTCTTC. Protein product: CASSQDIAGGGFF.

V usage is TRBV9 and J usage is TRBJ2-7, with TRBD1 matching 8 bases. In germline, CDR1 is SGDLS, CDR2 YYNGEE. This CDR3 has 15 residues. V shed 4 bases and J 3 bases; nucleotides not matched to a gene: 9. In DNA, the CDR3 is TGTGCCAGCAGCACTTTCCCGGGACAGGACTACGAGCAGTACTTC. Protein product: CASSTFPGQDYEQYF.

The J gene is TRBJ1-3, the V gene TRBV30, with no clear D. The CDR3 has 11 residues. Per germline, CDR1 GTSNPN and CDR2 SVGIG (reference sequence). The V end was cut by 4 bases, the J end by 4 bases, with 5 bases between. The CDR3: CAWTGGNTIYF. The DNA for the CDR3 is TGTGCCTGGACAGGCGGAAACACCATATATTTT.

The chain combines TRBV7-2 with TRBJ1-5; 7 nucleotides agree with TRBD1. V trimming: 4 bases; J trimming: 2 bases; junction bases outside the gene matches: 5. Germline CDR1 SGHTA, CDR2 FQGNSA. The CDR3 runs to 15 residues. The CDR3 coding sequence is TGTGCCAGCAGCTCGACAGGGCTCGGCAATCAGCCCCAGCATTTT. Translation: CASSSTGLGNQPQHF.

The chain couples TRBV15 to TRBJ2-2; 9 positions match TRBD1. With 1 base clipped from V and 5 bases from J, the junction kept 5 bases outside the gene matches. The CDR3 consists of 16 residues. Per germline, CDR1 LNHNV and CDR2 YYDKDF (reference sequence). CDR3 coding DNA: TGTGCCACCAGCAGAGGTGGGACAGGGAAGACCGGGGAGCTGTTTTTT. Residues: CATSRGGTGKTGELFF.

The genes are TRBV2 and TRBJ1-6; D uncertain. Germline loops: CDR1 SNHLY, CDR2 FYNNEI. The CDR3 is 13 residues long. The ends were cut back, 6 bases at V and 8 bases at J, with 11 bases in the middle. Here the CDR3 reads CASRPEGDSPLHF. In nucleotides, the CDR3 is TGTGCCAGCAGGCCCGAAGGTGATTCACCCCTCCACTTT.

The chain carries TRBV19 and TRBJ1-1, with D unclear. Germline CDR1 and CDR2: LNHDA and SQIVND (reference sequence). The CDR3 runs to 13 residues. Trimming pared 4 bases from V and 0 bases from J, leaving 6 bases between. This chain's CDR3 is CASSSPMNTEAFF. As DNA, the CDR3 is TGTGCCAGTAGTAGCCCAATGAACACTGAAGCTTTCTTT. The full variable domain, its missing parts supplied by reference TRBV19 and TRBJ1-1, is DGGITQSPKYLFRKEGQNVTLSCEQNLNHDAMYWYRQDPGQGLRLIYYSQIVNDFQKGDIAEGYSVSREKKESFPLTVTSAQKNPTAFYLCASSSPMNTEAFFGQGTRLTVV.

The gene calls are TRBV11-3 and TRBJ1-2; 7 bases align to TRBD1. The germline gives CDR1 SGHNT, CDR2 YENEEA. Trimming at V came to 7 bases and at J to 3 bases, leaving 2 bases not matched to a gene. The CDR3 is 12 residues long. The CDR3 sequence: CASKGADYGYTF. CDR3 DNA: TGTGCCAGCAAGGGGGCTGACTATGGCTACACCTTC.

This clone was seen once. V and J are TRBV7-9 and TRBJ2-3, with D uncertain. The germline V gene has CDR1 SEHNR and CDR2 FQNEAQ (reference sequence). The CDR3 is made up of 13 amino acids. The V gene lost 3 bases and the J gene lost 3 bases, with 7 bases spanning the gap. The DNA for the CDR3 is TGTGCCAGCAGCTTGCTCGTAACAGATACGCAGTATTTT. This encodes CASSLLVTDTQYF.

V usage is TRBV5-6 and J usage is TRBJ2-3; D perhaps matches TRBD1 (6 bases). Germline values: CDR1 SGHDT, CDR2 YYEEEE. Deletions cut 5 bases from V and 2 bases from J, with 15 bases between. The CDR3 has 15 amino acids. This CDR3 reads CASSNTGRHTDTQYF. The CDR3 DNA reads TGTGCCAGCAGTAACACAGGGAGACACACAGATACGCAGTATTTT.

The chain joins TRBV9 to TRBJ2-1; a possible D gene is TRBD2 (6 bases). The CDR3 length is 15 residues. Germline-derived CDR1 and CDR2 are SGDLS and YYNGEE. The germline V and J ends were trimmed by 4 bases and 0 bases, with 11 bases remaining between them. As DNA, the CDR3 is TGTGCCAGCAGCCCTAGCGACATCTCCTACAATGAGCAGTTCTTC. Translation: CASSPSDISYNEQFF.

The rearrangement joins TRBV6-6 to TRBJ1-2, with 9 bases identical to TRBD1. Germline-derived CDR1 and CDR2 are MNHNY and SVGAGI (reference sequence). The CDR3 extends over 13 amino acids. J was trimmed by 6 bases and V by 6 bases; bases with no gene match: 5. CDR3 region: CASSSGQGNGYTF. CDR3 in DNA: TGTGCCAGCAGCTCAGGACAGGGGAATGGCTACACCTTC.

This rearrangement joins TRBV28 to TRBJ1-1, with D tentatively TRBD1 (5 bases). Between the trimmed V and J ends, which lost 5 bases and 8 bases, there was a span of 18 bases. The germline gives CDR1 MDHEN, CDR2 SYDVKM. The CDR3 is made up of 14 amino acids. CDR3 DNA sequence: TGTGCCAGCAGTGGGGAAAGGTCGGGGCGGGAAGCTTTCTTT. Translating it yields CASSGERSGREAFF.

The chain uses TRBV5-5 and TRBJ2-3; D gene unclear. Germline CDR1 SGHKS, CDR2 YYEKEE (reference sequence). V was cut by 4 bases and J by 0 bases, with 15 bases left in between. The CDR3 runs to 16 residues. CDR3 protein: CASSGRASSSTDTQYF. CDR3 nucleotides: TGTGCCAGCAGCGGTAGGGCCTCTTCTAGCACAGATACGCAGTATTTT. Full variable domain (missing parts from reference TRBV5-5 and TRBJ2-3): DAGVTQSPTHLIKTRGQQVTLRCSPISGHKSVSWYQQVLGQGPQFIFQYYEKEERGRGNFPDRFSARQFPNYSSELNVNALLLGDSALYLCASSGRASSSTDTQYFGPGTRLTVL.

CDR3 coding DNA: TGTGCCAGCAGCTTAGCCACAGGTCATAGCAATCAGCCCCAGCATTTT. Its protein product is CASSLATGHSNQPQHF. The chain employs TRBV7-9 and TRBJ1-5; D may be TRBD1 (5 bases). V was cut by 0 bases and J by 0 bases, with 9 bases left in between. The CDR3 sequence is 16 residues long. Germline V lookup: CDR1 SEHNR, CDR2 FQNEAQ (reference sequence).

This rearrangement joins TRBV5-8 to TRBJ2-4; D may be TRBD1 or TRBD2 (6 bases each). The CDR3 sequence is 14 residues long. Trimming stripped 4 bases from V and 5 bases from J, with 13 bases between. The germline gives CDR1 SGHTS, CDR2 YDEGEE. The CDR3 coding sequence is TGTGCCAGCAGCCTCGATGGGGGGCAAAACATTCAGTACTTC. This sequence encodes CASSLDGGQNIQYF.

The rearrangement links TRBV7-3 to TRBJ2-2, with 10 bases identical to TRBD1. The CDR3 consists of 13 residues. Trimming at V came to 5 bases and at J to 9 bases, leaving 3 bases not matched to a gene. Per germline, CDR1 SGHTA and CDR2 FQGTGA. DNA for the CDR3: TGTGCCAGCAGCCCGGACAGGGGGAGGGAGCTGTTTTTT. Protein: CASSPDRGRELFF.

The rearrangement joins TRBV7-9 to TRBJ1-4, with D unresolved. The CDR3 totals 16 residues. Trimming removed 6 bases from V and 13 bases from J, with 27 bases in between. Germline loops: CDR1 SEHNR, CDR2 FQNEAQ (reference sequence). Here the CDR3 reads CASSYPASADPYTLFF. CDR3 coding DNA: TGTGCCAGCAGTTATCCGGCATCAGCAGATCCTTATACACTGTTTTTT.

This clone has just one count. The rearrangement joins TRBV4-2 to TRBJ1-2; tentative D call: TRBD1 (5 bases). Looked up from germline, CDR1 is LGHNA and CDR2 is YNFKEQ. The CDR3 sequence is 16 residues long. Trimming took off 1 base at V and 4 bases at J, with 16 bases between the two ends. CDR3 residues: CASSQGDGDPAYGYTF. The CDR3 nucleotides are TGTGCCAGCAGCCAAGGGGACGGAGATCCAGCCTATGGCTACACCTTC.